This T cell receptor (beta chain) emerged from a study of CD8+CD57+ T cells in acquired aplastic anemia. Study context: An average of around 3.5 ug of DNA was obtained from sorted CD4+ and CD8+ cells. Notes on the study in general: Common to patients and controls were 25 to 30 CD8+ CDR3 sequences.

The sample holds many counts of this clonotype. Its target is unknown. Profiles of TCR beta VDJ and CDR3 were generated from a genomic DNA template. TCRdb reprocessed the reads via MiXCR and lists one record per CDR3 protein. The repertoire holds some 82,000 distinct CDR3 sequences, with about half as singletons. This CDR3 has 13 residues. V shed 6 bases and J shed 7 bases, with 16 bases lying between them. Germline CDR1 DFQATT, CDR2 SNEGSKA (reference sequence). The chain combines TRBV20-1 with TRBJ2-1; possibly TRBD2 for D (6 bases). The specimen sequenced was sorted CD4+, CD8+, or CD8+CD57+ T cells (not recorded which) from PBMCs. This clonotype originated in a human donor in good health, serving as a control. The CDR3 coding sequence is TGCAGTGCCCTCCTGACGGGGAGGAATGAGCAGTTCTTC. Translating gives CSALLTGRNEQFF.